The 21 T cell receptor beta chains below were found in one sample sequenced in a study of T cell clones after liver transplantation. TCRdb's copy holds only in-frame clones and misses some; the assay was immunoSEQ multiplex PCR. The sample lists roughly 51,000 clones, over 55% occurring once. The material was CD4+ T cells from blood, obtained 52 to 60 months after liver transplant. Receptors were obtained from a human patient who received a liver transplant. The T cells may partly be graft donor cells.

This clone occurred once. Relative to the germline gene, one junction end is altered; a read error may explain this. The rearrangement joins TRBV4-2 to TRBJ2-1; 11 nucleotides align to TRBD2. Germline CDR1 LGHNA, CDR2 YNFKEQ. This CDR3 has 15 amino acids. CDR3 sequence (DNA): TGTGCCAGCAGCCAAGACTCGCCCTCTAGCGGGGGGAGCGTCTTC. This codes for CASSQDSPSSGGSVF.

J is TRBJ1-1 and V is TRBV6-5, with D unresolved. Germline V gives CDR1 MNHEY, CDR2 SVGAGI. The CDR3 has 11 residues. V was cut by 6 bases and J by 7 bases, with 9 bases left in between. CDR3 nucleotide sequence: TGTGCCAGCAGGCTCCACTTTGAAGCTTTCTTT. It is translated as CASRLHFEAFF.

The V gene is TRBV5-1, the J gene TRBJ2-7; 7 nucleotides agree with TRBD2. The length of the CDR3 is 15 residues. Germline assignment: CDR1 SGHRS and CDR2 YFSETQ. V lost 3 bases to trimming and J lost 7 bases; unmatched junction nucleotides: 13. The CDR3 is CASSSGKRGPPEQYF. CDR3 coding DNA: TGCGCCAGCAGCTCCGGCAAGCGGGGACCCCCGGAGCAGTACTTC.

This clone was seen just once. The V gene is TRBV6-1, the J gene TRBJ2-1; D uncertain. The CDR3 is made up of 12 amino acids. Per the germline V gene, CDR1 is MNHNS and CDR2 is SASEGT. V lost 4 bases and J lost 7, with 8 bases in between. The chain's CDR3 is CASSVLRNEQFF. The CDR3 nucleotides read TGTGCCAGCAGTGTTCTACGAAATGAGCAGTTCTTC.

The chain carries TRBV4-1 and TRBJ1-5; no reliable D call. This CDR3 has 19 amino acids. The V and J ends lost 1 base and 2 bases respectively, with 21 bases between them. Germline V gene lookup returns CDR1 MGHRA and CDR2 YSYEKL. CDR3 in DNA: TGCGCCAGCAGCCAAGGGTGGGGATCAACTAACGACGGCAATCAGCCCCAGCATTTT. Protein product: CASSQGWGSTNDGNQPQHF.

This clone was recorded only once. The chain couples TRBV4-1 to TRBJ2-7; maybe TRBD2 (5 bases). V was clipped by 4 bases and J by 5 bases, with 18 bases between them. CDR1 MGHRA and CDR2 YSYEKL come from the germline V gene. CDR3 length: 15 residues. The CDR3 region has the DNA TGCGCCAGCAGCCTCCTCGGGGTTTATGTGAACGAGCAGTACTTC. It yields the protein CASSLLGVYVNEQYF.

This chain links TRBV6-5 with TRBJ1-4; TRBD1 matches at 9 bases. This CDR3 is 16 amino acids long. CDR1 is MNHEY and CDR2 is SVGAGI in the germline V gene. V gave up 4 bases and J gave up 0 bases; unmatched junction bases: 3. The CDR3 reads CASSSQGAATNEKLFF. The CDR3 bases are TGTGCCAGCAGTTCACAGGGGGCTGCAACTAATGAAAAACTGTTTTTT.

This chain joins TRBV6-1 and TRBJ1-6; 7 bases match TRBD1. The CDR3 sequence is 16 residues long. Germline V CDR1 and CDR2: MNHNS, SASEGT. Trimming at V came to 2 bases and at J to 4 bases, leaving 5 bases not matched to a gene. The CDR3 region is CASSERWGQYNSPLHF. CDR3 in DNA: TGTGCCAGCAGTGAAAGGTGGGGACAGTATAATTCACCCCTCCACTTT.

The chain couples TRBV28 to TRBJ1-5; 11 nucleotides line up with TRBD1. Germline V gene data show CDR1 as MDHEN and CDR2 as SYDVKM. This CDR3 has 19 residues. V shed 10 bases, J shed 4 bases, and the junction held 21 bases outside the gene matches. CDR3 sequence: CATTAIEPGQGEVNQPQHF. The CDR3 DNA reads TGTGCCACCACAGCGATCGAACCGGGACAGGGGGAGGTGAATCAGCCCCAGCATTTT.

CDR3 in DNA: TGTGCCAGCAGTGGCCTAGACAGGGGTAGCAATCAGCCCCAGCATTTT. This codes for CASSGLDRGSNQPQHF. The chain carries TRBV6-1 and TRBJ1-5; the match to TRBD1 covers 8 bases. J gave up 0 bases and V 4 bases, and 5 bases lay outside the gene matches. The CDR3 has 16 residues. The germline CDR1 and CDR2 sequences are MNHNS and SASEGT.

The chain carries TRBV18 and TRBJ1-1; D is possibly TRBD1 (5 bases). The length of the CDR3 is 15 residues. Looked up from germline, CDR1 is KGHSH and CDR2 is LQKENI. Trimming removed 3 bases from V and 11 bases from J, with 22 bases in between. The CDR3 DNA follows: TGTGCCAGCTCACCTTATCAGAGGCTGGATGGGGGGGCTTTCTTT. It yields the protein CASSPYQRLDGGAFF.

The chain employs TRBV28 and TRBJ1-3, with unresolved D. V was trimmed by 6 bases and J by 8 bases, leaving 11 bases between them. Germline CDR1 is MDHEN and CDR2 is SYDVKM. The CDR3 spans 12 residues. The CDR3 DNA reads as TGTGCCAGCAGCAAGCGGGAGGACACCATATATTTT. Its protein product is CASSKREDTIYF.

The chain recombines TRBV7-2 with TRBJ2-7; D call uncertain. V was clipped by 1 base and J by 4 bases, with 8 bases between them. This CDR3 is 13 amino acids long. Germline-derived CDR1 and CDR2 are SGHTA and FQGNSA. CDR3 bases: TGTGCCAGCAGCTTAGTACAGAATTACGAGCAGTACTTC. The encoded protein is CASSLVQNYEQYF.

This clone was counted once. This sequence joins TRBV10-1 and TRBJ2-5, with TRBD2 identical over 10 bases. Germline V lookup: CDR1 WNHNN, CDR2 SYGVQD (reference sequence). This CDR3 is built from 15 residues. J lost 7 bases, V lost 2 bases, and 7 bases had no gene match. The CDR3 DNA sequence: TGCGCCAGCAGTGAGAACCTAGCGGGGGTCGGGACCCAGTACTTC. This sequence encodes CASSENLAGVGTQYF.

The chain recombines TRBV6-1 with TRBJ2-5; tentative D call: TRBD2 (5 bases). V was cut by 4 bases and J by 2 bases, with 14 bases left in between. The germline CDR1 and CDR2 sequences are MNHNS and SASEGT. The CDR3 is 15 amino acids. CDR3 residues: CASSGRGKVQETQYF. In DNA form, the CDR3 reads TGTGCCAGCAGTGGGAGAGGGAAGGTACAAGAGACCCAGTACTTC.

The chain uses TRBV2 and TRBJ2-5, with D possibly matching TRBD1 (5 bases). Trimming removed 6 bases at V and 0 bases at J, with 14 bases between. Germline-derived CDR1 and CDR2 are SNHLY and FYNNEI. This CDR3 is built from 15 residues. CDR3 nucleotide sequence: TGTGCCAGCAGGGGGCCTACAGGAGACCAAGAGACCCAGTACTTC. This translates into CASRGPTGDQETQYF.

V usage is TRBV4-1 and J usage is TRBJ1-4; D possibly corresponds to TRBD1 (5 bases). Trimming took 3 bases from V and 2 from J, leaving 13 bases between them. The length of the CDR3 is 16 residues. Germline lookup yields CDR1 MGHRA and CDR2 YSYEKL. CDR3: CASSQGRSGTNEKLFF. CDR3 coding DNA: TGCGCCAGCAGCCAGGGGAGGTCAGGGACTAATGAAAAACTGTTTTTT.

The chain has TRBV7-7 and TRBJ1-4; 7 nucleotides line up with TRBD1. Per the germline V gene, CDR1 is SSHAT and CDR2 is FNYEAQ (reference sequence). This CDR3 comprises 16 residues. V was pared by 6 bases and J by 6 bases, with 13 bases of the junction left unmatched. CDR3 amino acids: CASSQGVGGLDEKLFF. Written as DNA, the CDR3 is TGTGCCAGCAGTCAGGGGGTAGGGGGCCTCGATGAAAAACTGTTTTTT.

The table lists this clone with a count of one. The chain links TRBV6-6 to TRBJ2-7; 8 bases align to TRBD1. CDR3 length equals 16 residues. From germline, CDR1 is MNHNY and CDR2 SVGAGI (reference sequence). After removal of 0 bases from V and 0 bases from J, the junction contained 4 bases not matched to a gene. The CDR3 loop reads CASSYSRTGSSYEQYF. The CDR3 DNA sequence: TGTGCCAGCAGTTACTCCCGGACAGGGAGCTCCTACGAGCAGTACTTC.

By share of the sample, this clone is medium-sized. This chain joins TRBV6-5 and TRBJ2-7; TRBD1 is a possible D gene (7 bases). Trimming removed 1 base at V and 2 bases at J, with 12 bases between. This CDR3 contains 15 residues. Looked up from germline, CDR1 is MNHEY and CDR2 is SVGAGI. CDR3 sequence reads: CASSYFAGQPYEQYF. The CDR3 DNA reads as TGTGCCAGCAGTTACTTTGCGGGACAGCCCTACGAGCAGTACTTC.

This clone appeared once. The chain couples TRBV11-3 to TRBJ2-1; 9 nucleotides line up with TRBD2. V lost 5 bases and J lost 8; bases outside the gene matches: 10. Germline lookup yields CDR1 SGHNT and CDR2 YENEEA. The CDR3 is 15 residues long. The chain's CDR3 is CASSPGGSGGDEQFF. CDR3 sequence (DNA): TGTGCCAGCAGCCCCGGGGGTAGCGGGGGCGATGAGCAGTTCTTC.